This T cell receptor (beta chain) was documented in a study of early T cells in non-severe SARS-CoV-2 infection. Findings and limits, study-wide: VDJdb matches were skewed toward anti-spike CD8 T cell responses.

Germline-derived CDR1 and CDR2 are MDHEN and SYDVKM. J was trimmed by 0 bases and V by 5 bases; bases with no gene match: 8. This CDR3 region has 18 residues. In the library, individual cDNA molecules carried attached unique molecular identifiers. MiXCR was run by TCRdb on the 5' RACE reads, yielding one entry per CDR3 protein. The sample has approximately 29,000 distinct CDR3 sequences, around 6% seen once. This clonotype appeared many times. Its target is unknown. The genes are TRBV28 and TRBJ2-1; 12 bases agree with TRBD2. The TCR sequence derives from an adult who was a healthcare worker with PCR-confirmed SARS-CoV-2 infection or an uninfected control (not recorded which). The sample in question was whole blood, obtained at baseline. The CDR3 reads CASSKWTSGTSSYNEQFF. Here the CDR3 DNA reads TGTGCCAGCAGTAAATGGACTAGCGGGACCAGCTCCTACAATGAGCAGTTCTTC.